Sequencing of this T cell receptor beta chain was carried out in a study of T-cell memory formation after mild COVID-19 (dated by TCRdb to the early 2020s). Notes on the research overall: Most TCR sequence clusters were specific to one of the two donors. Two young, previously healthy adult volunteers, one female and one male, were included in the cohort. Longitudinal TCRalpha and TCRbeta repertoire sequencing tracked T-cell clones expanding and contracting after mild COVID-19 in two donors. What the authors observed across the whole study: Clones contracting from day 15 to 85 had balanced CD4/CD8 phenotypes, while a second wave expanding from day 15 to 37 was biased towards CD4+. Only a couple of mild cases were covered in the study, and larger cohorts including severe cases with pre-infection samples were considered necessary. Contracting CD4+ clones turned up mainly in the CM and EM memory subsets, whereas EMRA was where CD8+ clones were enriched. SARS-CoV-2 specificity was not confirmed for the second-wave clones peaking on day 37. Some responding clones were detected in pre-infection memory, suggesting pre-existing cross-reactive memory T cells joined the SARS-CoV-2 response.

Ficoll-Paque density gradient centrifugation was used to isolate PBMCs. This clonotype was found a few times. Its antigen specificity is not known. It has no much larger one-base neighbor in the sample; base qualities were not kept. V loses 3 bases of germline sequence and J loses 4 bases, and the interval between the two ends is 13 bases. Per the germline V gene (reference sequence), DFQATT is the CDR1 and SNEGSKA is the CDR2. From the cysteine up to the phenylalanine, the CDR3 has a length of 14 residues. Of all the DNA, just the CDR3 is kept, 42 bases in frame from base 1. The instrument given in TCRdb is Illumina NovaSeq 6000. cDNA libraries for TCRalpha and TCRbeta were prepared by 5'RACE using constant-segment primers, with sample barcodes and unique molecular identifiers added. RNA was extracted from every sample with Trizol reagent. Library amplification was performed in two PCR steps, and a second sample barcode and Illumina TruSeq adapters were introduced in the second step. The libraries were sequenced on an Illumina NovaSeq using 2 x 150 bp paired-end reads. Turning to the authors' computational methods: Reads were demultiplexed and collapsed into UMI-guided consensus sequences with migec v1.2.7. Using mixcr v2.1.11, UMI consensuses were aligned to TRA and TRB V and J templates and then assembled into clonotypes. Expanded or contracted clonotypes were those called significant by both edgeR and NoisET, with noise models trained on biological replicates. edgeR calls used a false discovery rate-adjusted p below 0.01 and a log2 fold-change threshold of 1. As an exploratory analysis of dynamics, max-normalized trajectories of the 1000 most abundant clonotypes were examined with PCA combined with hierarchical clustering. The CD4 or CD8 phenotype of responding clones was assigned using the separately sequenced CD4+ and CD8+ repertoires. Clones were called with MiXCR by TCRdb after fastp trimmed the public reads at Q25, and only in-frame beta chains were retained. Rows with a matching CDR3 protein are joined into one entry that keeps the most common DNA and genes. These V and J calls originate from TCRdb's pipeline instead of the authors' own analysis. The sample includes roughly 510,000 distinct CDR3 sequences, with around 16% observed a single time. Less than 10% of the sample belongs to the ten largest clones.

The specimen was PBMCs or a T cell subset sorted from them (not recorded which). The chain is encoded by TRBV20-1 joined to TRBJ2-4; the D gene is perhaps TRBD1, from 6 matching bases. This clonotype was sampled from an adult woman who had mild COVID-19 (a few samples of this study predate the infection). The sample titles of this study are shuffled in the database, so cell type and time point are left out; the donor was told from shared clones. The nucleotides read TGCAGTGCTAGCCCTGTGGACAGAAAAAACATTCAGTACTTC. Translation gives CSASPVDRKNIQYF.